The entry below describes one T cell receptor beta chain. The CDR3 is made up of 15 amino acids. Trimming removed 0 bases at V and 5 bases at J, with 11 bases between. Germline CDR1 and CDR2: KGHSH and LQKENI. The entry originates in a study of blood T cell repertoires in COVID-19. Study-level background: The origin of the acute and convalescent COVID-19 samples was the United States, Italy and Spain. PBMCs, B-cell-depleted T cells, or T cells were the source of the cDNA or gDNA that made up the material.

Original processing notes: From reference gene primer amplification, estimates of nucleated cell counts were derived. The assay was immunoSEQ multiplex PCR, and TCRdb's table has in-frame clones only and misses some. That table furnishes V, J and clone size, whereas the DNA furnished D and trimming. The profile shows about 290,000 clones, approximately 86% of them singletons. Specimen: peripheral blood. The receptor was isolated from a woman in her forties or fifties with active or convalescent COVID-19. V usage is TRBV18 and J usage is TRBJ2-1, with D perhaps matching TRBD1 (6 bases). The CDR3 reads CASSPPIQGNNEQFF. As DNA, the CDR3 is TGTGCCAGCTCACCACCCATTCAGGGGAACAATGAGCAGTTCTTC.